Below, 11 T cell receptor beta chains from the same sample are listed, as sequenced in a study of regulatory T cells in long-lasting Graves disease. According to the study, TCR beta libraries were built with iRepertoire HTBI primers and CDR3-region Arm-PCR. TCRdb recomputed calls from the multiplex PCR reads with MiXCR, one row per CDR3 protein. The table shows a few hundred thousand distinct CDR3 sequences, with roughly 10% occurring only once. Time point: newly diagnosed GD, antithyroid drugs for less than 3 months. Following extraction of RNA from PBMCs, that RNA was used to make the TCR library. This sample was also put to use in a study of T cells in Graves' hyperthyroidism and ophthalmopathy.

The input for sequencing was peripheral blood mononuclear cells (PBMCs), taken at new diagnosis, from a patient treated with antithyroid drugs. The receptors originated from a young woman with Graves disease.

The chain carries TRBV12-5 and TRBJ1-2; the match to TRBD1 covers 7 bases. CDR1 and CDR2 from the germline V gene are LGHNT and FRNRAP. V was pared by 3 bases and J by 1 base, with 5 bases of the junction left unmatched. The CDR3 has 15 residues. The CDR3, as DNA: TGTGCTAGTGGTTTCGGGGACAGTCTTAACTATGGCTACACCTTC. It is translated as CASGFGDSLNYGYTF.

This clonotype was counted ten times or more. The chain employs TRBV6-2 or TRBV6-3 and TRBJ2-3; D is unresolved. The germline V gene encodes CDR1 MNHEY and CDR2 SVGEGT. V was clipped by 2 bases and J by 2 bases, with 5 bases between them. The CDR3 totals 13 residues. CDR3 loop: CASSYGYTDTQYF. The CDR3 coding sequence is TGTGCCAGCAGTTACGGGTACACAGATACGCAGTATTTT.

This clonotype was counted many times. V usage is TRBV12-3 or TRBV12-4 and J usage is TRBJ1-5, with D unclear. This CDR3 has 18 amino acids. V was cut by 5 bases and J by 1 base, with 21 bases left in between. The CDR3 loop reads CASSPVLEPRSSNQPQHF. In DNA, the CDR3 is TGTGCCAGCAGTCCGGTCTTAGAGCCACGGTCCAGCAATCAGCCCCAGCATTTT.

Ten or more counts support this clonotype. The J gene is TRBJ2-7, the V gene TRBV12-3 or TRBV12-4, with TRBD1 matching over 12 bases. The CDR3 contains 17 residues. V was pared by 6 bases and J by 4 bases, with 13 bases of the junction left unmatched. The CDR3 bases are TGTGCCAGCAGGAAAGGGACAGGGGGCGCGTCAAGATACGAGCAGTACGTC. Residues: CASRKGTGGASRYEQYV.

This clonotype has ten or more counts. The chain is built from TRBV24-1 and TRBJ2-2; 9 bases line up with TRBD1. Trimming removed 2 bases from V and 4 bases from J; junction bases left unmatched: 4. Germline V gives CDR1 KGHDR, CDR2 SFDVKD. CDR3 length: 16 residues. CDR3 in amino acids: CATSDWGQGSTGELFF. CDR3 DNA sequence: TGTGCCACCAGTGATTGGGGACAGGGTAGCACCGGGGAGCTGTTTTTT.

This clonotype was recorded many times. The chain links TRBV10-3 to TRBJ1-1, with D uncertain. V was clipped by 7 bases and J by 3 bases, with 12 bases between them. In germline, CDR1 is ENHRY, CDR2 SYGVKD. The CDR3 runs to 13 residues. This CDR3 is CAIKGEFDTEAFF. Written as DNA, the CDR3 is TGTGCCATCAAAGGAGAATTCGACACTGAAGCTTTCTTT.

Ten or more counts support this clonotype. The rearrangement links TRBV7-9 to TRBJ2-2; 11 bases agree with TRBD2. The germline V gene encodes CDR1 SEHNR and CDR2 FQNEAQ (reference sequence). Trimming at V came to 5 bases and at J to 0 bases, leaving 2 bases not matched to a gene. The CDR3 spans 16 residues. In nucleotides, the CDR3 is TGTGCCAGCAGCCCTAGCGGGGGGACGAACACCGGGGAGCTGTTTTTT. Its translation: CASSPSGGTNTGELFF.

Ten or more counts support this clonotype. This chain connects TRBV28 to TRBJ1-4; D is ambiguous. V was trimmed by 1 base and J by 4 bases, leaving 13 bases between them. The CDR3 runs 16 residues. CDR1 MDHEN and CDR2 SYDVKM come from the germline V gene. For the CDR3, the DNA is TGTGCCAGCAGTTTATTCTCGGGTGGCCTTAATGAAAAACTGTTTTTT. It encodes CASSLFSGGLNEKLFF.

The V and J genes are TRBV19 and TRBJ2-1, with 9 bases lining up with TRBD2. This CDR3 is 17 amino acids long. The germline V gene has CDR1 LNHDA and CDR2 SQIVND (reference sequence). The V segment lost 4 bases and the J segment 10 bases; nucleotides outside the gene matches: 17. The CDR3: CASSRGFRTVAGEEQFF. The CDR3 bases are TGTGCCAGTAGTAGGGGCTTTCGGACAGTAGCGGGAGAAGAGCAGTTCTTC.

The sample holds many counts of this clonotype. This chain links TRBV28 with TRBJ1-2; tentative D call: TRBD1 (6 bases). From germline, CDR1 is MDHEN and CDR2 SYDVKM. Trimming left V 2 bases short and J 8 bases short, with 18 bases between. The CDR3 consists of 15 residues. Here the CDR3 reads CASSLPPAPRGGYTF. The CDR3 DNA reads TGTGCCAGCAGTTTACCCCCCGCTCCCAGGGGAGGCTACACCTTC.

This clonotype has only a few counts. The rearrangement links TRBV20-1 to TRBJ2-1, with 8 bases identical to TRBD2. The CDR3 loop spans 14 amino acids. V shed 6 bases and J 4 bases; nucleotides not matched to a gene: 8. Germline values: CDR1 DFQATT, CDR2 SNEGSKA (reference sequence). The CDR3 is CSATGTRDYNEQFF. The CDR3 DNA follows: TGCAGTGCAACCGGGACTAGGGATTACAATGAGCAGTTCTTC.